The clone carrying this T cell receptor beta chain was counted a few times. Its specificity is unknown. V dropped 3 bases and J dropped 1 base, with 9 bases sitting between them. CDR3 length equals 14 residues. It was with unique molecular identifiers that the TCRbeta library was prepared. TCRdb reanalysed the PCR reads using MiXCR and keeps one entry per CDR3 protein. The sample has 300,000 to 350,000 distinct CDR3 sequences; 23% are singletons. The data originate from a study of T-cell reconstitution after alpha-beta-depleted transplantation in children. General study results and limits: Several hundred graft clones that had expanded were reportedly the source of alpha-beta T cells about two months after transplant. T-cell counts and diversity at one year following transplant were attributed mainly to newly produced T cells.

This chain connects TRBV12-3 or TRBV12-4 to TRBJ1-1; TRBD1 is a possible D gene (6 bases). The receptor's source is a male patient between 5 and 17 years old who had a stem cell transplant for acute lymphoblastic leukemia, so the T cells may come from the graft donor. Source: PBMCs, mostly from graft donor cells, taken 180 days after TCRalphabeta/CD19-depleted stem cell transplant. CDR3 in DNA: TGTGCCAGCAGTTTCGCGACAGGGAACACTGAAGCTTTCTTT. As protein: CASSFATGNTEAFF.